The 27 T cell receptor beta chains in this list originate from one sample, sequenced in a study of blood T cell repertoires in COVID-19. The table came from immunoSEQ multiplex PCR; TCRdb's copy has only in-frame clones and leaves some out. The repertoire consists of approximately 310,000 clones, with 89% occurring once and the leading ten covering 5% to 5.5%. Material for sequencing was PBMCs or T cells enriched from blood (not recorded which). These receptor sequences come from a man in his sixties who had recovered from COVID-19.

Here the CDR3 reads CASSLSALPLGKANYGYTF. DNA of the CDR3: TGTGCCAGCAGTTTATCGGCACTGCCACTAGGTAAAGCTAACTATGGCTACACCTTC. The chain is built from TRBV28 and TRBJ1-2; D unclear. V dropped 1 base and J dropped 0 bases, with 21 bases sitting between them. The germline gives CDR1 MDHEN, CDR2 SYDVKM. The CDR3 runs 19 residues.

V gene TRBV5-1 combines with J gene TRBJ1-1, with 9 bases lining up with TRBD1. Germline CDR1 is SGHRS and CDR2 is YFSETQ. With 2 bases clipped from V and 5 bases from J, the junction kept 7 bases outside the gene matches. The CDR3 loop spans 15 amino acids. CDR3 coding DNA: TGCGCCAGCAGCTTACAGGGGGCGCAGGAGACTGAAGCTTTCTTT. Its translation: CASSLQGAQETEAFF.

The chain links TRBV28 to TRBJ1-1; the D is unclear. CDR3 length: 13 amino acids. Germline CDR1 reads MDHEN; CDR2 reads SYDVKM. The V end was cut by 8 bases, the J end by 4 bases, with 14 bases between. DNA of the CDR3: TGTGCCAGCGGGTGGGAGAGGGCCACTGAAGCTTTCTTT. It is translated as CASGWERATEAFF.

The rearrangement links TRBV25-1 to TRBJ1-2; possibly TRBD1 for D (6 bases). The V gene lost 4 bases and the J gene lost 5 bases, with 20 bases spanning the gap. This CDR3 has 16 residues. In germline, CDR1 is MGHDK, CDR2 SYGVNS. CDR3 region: CASSGGGVTGRYGYTF. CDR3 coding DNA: TGTGCCAGCAGTGGTGGGGGAGTTACAGGGAGATATGGCTACACCTTC.

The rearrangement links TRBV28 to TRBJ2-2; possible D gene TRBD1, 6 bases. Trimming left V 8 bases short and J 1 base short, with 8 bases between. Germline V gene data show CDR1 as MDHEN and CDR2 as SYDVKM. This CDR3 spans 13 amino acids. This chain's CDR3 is CASLGGNTGELFF. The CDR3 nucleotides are TGTGCCAGCCTAGGGGGGAACACCGGGGAGCTGTTTTTT. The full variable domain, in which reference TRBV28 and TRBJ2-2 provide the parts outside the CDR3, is DVKVTQSSRYLVKRTGEKVFLECVQDMDHENMFWYRQDPGLGLRLIYFSYDVKMKEKGDIPEGYSVSREKKERFSLILESASTNQTSMYLCASLGGNTGELFFGEGSRLTVL.

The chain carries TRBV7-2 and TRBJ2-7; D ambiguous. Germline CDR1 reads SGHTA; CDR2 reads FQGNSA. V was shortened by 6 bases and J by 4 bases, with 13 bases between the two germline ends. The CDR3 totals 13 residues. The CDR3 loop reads CASSPRVDYEQYF. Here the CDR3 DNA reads TGTGCCAGCAGTCCCCGCGTCGATTACGAGCAGTACTTC.

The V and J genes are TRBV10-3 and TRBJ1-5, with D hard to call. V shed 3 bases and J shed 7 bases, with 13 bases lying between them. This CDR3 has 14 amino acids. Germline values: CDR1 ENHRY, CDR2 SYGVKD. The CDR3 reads CAISEGSLYQPQHF. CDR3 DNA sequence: TGTGCCATCAGTGAAGGGAGTTTGTACCAGCCCCAGCATTTT.

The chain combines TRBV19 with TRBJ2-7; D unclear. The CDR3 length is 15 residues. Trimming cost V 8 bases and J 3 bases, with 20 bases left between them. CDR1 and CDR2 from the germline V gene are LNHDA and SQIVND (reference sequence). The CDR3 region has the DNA TGTGCCAGTTCGAACGGCGGCCAACCGGTCTACGAGCAGTACTTC. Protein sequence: CASSNGGQPVYEQYF.

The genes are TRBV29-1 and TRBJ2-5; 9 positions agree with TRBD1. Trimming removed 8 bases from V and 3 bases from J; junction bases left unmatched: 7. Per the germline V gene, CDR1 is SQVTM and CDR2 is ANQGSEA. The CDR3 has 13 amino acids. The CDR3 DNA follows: TGCAGCTCCCCCGGGACAGGGAAAGAGACCCAGTACTTC. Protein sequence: CSSPGTGKETQYF.

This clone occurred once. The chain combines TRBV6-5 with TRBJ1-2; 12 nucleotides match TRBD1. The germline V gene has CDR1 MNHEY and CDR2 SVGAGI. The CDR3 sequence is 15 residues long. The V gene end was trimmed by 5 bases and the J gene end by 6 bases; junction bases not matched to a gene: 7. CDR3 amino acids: CASSTAGTGGNGYTF. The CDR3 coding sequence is TGTGCCAGCAGTACTGCCGGGACAGGGGGCAATGGCTACACCTTC.

The CDR3 reads CASNPGTGENYEQYF. The CDR3 region has the DNA TGTGCCAGCAACCCCGGGACAGGGGAAAACTACGAGCAGTACTTC. This rearrangement joins TRBV28 to TRBJ2-7, with TRBD1 identical over 10 bases. There are 15 residues in the CDR3. The trim removed 7 bases at V and 3 bases at J, leaving 9 bases unmatched. Germline lookup yields CDR1 MDHEN and CDR2 SYDVKM.

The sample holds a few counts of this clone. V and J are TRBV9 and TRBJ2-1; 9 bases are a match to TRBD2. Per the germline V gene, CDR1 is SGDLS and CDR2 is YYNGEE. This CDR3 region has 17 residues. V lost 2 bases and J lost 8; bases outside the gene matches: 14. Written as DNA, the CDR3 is TGTGCCAGCAGCGTGAATCCGCGGGAGGGCCTTACCTATGAGCAGTTCTTC. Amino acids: CASSVNPREGLTYEQFF.

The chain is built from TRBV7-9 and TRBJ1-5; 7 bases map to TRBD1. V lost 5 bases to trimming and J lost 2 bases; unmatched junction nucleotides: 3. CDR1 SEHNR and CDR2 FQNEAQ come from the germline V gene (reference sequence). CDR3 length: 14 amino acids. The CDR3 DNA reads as TGTGCCAGCAGCACCGACAGGGGCAATCAGCCCCAGCATTTT. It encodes CASSTDRGNQPQHF.

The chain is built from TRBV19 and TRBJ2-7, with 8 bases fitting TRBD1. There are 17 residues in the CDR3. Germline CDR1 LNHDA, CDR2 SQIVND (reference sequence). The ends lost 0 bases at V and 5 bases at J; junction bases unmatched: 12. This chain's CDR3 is CASSIDLSWTGYNEQYF. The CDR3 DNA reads TGTGCCAGTAGTATAGATCTTTCCTGGACAGGGTACAACGAGCAGTACTTC.

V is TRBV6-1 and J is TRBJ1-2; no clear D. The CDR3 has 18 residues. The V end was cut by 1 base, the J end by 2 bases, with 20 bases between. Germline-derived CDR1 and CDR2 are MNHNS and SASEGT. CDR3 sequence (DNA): TGTGCCAGCAGTGAAGAAATACGAATAAGAGCCGGGAACTATGGCTACACCTTC. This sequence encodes CASSEEIRIRAGNYGYTF.

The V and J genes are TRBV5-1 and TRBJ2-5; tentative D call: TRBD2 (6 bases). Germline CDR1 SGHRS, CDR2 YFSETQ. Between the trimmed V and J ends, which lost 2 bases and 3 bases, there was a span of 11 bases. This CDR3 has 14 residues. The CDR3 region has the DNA TGCGCCAGCAGCTTTGCGGGAAGGGAAGAGACCCAGTACTTC. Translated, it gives CASSFAGREETQYF.

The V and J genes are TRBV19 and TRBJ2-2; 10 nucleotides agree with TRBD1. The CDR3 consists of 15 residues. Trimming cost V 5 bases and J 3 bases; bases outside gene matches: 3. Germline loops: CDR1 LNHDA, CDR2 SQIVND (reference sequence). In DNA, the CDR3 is TGTGCCAGTAGTCGGACAGGGGGTTACACCGGGGAGCTGTTTTTT. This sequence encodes CASSRTGGYTGELFF. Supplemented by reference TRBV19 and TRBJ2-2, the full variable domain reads DGGITQSPKYLFRKEGQNVTLSCEQNLNHDAMYWYRQDPGQGLRLIYYSQIVNDFQKGDIAEGYSVSREKKESFPLTVTSAQKNPTAFYLCASSRTGGYTGELFFGEGSRLTVL.

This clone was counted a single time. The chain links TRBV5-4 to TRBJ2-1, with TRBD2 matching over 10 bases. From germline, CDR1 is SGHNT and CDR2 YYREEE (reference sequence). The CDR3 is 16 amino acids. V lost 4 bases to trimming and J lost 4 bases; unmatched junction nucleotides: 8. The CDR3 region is CASSAAGLAVYNEQFF. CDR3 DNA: TGTGCCAGCAGCGCGGCTGGACTAGCGGTTTACAATGAGCAGTTCTTC.

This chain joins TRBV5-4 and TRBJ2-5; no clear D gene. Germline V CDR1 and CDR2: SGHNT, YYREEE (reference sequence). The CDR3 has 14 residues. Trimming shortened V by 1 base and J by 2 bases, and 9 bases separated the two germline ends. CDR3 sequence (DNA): TGTGCCAGCAGCTTGTACTCCGTACAAGAGACCCAGTACTTC. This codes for CASSLYSVQETQYF.

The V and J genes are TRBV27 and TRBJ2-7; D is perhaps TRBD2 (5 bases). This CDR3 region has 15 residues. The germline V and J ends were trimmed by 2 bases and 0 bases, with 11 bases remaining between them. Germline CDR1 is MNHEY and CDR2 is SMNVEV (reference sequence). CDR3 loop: CASSLLGATSYEQYF. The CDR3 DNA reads TGTGCCAGCAGTTTACTGGGAGCAACCTCCTACGAGCAGTACTTC.

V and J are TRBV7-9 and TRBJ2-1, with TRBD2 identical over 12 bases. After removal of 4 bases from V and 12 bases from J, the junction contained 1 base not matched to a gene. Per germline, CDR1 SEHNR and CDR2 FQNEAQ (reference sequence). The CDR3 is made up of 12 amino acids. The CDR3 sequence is CASSSGLAGQFF. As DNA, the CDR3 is TGTGCCAGCAGCTCGGGACTAGCGGGGCAGTTCTTC.

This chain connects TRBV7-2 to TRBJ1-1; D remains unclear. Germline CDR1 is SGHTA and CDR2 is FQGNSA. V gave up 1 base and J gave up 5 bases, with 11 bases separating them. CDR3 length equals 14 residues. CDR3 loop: CASSLVFRETEAFF. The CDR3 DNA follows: TGTGCCAGCAGCTTAGTGTTTCGGGAGACTGAAGCTTTCTTT.

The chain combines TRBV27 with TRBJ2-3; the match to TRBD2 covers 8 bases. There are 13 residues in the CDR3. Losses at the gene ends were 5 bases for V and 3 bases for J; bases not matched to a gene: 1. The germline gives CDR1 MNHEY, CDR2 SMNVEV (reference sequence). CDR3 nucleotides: TGTGCCAGCAGTCGGGGGGGAACAGATACGCAGTATTTT. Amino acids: CASSRGGTDTQYF.

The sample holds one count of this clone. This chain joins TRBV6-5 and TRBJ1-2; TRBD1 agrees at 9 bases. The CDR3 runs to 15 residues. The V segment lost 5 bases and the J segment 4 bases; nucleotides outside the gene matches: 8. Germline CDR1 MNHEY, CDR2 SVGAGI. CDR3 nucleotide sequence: TGTGCCAGCAGTCCAACAGGGGGCGCGGGCTATGGCTACACCTTC. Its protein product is CASSPTGGAGYGYTF.

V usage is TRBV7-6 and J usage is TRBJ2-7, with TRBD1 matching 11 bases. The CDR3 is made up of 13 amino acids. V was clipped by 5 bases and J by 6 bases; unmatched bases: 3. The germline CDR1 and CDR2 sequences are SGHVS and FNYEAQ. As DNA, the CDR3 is TGTGCCAGCAGCCGTGGGACAGGGGGCGAGCAGTACTTC. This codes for CASSRGTGGEQYF.

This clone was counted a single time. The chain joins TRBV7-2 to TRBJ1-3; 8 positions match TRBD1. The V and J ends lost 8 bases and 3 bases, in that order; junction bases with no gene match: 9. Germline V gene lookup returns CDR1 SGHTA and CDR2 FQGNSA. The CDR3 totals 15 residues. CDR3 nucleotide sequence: TGTGCCAGCGAAAGTTGGGGGACAGGTGGAAACACCATATATTTT. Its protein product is CASESWGTGGNTIYF.

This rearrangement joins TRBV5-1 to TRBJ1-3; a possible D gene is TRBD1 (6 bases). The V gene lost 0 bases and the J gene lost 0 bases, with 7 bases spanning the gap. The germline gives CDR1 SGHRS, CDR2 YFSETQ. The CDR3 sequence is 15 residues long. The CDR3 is CASSLVGGSGNTIYF. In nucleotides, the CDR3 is TGCGCCAGCAGCTTGGTAGGGGGCTCTGGAAACACCATATATTTT.